A single sample gave rise to the 25 T cell receptor beta chains below, sequenced in a study of shared clonotypes between healthy human individuals. Assay: immunoSEQ multiplex PCR; the TCRdb copy retains only in-frame clones and omits some. This sample has 500,000 to 700,000 clones, with roughly 95% found just once. The naive CD8 subset, CD45RO-negative cells positively selected for CCR7, excluded terminally differentiated effector memory CD45RA+ cells. Sequencing input: naive CD8+ T cells sorted from blood. Every receptor here comes from a woman aged 25 to 39 in good health.

The CDR3 loop is CASQREDIQYF. The CDR3 DNA sequence: TGTGCCTCACAGCGGGAAGACATTCAGTACTTC. The genes are TRBV2 and TRBJ2-4, with TRBD2 identical over 7 bases. Trimming removed 11 bases from V and 8 bases from J; junction bases left unmatched: 6. In germline, CDR1 is SNHLY, CDR2 FYNNEI. The CDR3 runs 11 residues.

The chain links TRBV7-9 to TRBJ2-3, with TRBD2 matching 7 bases. This CDR3 region has 15 residues. Trimming took 9 bases from V and 4 from J; bases not matched to a gene: 13. The germline V gene encodes CDR1 SEHNR and CDR2 FQNEAQ (reference sequence). The CDR3 DNA is TGTGCCAGGAATATCGGTGGCGGGAGATCAGATACGCAGTATTTT. Its translation is CARNIGGGRSDTQYF.

The chain uses TRBV27 and TRBJ2-3, with no clear D. The germline gives CDR1 MNHEY, CDR2 SMNVEV (reference sequence). This CDR3 is 15 amino acids long. Trimming took off 0 bases at V and 4 bases at J, with 11 bases between the two ends. This chain's CDR3 is CASSLSNPSADTQYF. The CDR3 DNA reads as TGTGCCAGCAGTTTATCGAATCCCAGTGCAGATACGCAGTATTTT.

The chain combines TRBV6-5 with TRBJ2-1; TRBD1 might be the D (5 bases). Germline V gene lookup returns CDR1 MNHEY and CDR2 SVGAGI. The V end was cut by 2 bases, the J end by 6 bases, with 11 bases between. The CDR3 consists of 14 residues. The CDR3 loop reads CASSYTQGANEQFF. CDR3 nucleotides: TGTGCCAGCAGTTACACGCAAGGGGCCAATGAGCAGTTCTTC.

The V and J genes are TRBV5-6 and TRBJ1-2; TRBD1 might be the D (5 bases). In germline, CDR1 is SGHDT, CDR2 YYEEEE. The CDR3 runs to 15 residues. Trimming cost V 0 bases and J 6 bases, with 15 bases left between them. The CDR3 spells CASSLVGAVGDGYTF. CDR3 bases: TGTGCCAGCAGCTTGGTTGGGGCGGTCGGTGATGGCTACACCTTC. Looking up the rest from reference TRBV5-6 and TRBJ1-2 gives the full variable domain: DAGVTQSPTHLIKTRGQQVTLRCSPKSGHDTVSWYQQALGQGPQFIFQYYEEEERQRGNFPDRFSGHQFPNYSSELNVNALLLGDSALYLCASSLVGAVGDGYTFGSGTRLTVV.

V gene TRBV27 combines with J gene TRBJ2-5; D is possibly TRBD1 (5 bases). The J call may be faulty, since TRBJ2-7 better matches the DNA end. This CDR3 is 14 amino acids long. In germline, CDR1 is MNHEY, CDR2 SMNVEV (reference sequence). The CDR3 is CASSLSDTSYEQYF. In DNA form, the CDR3 reads TGTGCCAGCAGTTTATCGGACACTTCCTACGAGCAGTACTTC.

The chain recombines TRBV13 with TRBJ2-1, with 15 bases aligning to TRBD2. This CDR3 region has 15 residues. Germline loops: CDR1 PRHDT, CDR2 FYEKMQ (reference sequence). V lost 5 bases, J lost 7 bases, and 3 bases stayed unmatched. CDR3 bases: TGTGCCAGCAGCCGTGGGACTAGCGGGAGGAATGAGCAGTTCTTC. Translated, it gives CASSRGTSGRNEQFF.

The chain employs TRBV19 and TRBJ1-1; D remains ambiguous. CDR3 length: 14 residues. V gave up 3 bases and J gave up 5 bases, with 13 bases separating them. Germline CDR1 reads LNHDA; CDR2 reads SQIVND (reference sequence). The DNA for the CDR3 is TGTGCCAGTAGTATTTTACAGATTTCGACTGAAGCTTTCTTT. Translated, it gives CASSILQISTEAFF.

This clone appeared a single time. The chain joins TRBV28 to TRBJ2-5; D unclear. V was trimmed by 8 bases and J by 13 bases, leaving 14 bases between them. Looked up from germline, CDR1 is MDHEN and CDR2 is SYDVKM. The CDR3 sequence is 10 residues long. The CDR3 DNA follows: TGTGCCAGCGGTTCTCCCATTGGGTACTTC. Its translation: CASGSPIGYF.

This rearrangement joins TRBV7-9 to TRBJ1-4; D not resolved. Per the germline V gene, CDR1 is SEHNR and CDR2 is FQNEAQ (reference sequence). Trimming removed 6 bases at V and 5 bases at J, with 22 bases between. The CDR3 length is 17 residues. The CDR3: CASSSSEEAARNEKLFF. CDR3 in DNA: TGTGCCAGCAGTTCATCCGAGGAAGCAGCCCGAAATGAAAAACTGTTTTTT.

V usage is TRBV15 and J usage is TRBJ2-3; TRBD2 aligns across 13 bases. J lost 5 bases, V lost 4 bases, and 12 bases had no gene match. CDR1 and CDR2 (germline): LNHNV, YYDKDF (reference sequence). This CDR3 has 18 residues. The CDR3 is CATSTSNGLAGDRDTQYF. In nucleotides, the CDR3 is TGTGCCACCAGCACATCAAACGGACTAGCGGGAGATCGAGATACGCAGTATTTT.

This clone has just one count. The chain is built from TRBV4-1 and TRBJ2-1; possibly TRBD1 for D (5 bases). Trimming took 4 bases from V and 10 from J, leaving 23 bases between them. The CDR3 is 16 amino acids. Germline V gene sequence: CDR1 MGHRA, CDR2 YSYEKL. As DNA, the CDR3 is TGCGCCAGCAGCCGCAGCGTCGCCCTAACTCAGGGAGAGCAGTTCTTC. Translated: CASSRSVALTQGEQFF.

The rearrangement uses TRBV4-1 and TRBJ2-7, with TRBD1 matching over 10 bases. Germline V gene sequence: CDR1 MGHRA, CDR2 YSYEKL. The CDR3 loop spans 15 amino acids. The J segment lost 2 bases and the V segment lost 4 bases, leaving 5 bases of the junction unmatched. The CDR3: CASSPSTGGAYEQYF. The CDR3, as DNA: TGCGCCAGCAGCCCATCGACAGGGGGCGCCTACGAGCAGTACTTC.

The gene calls are TRBV5-5 and TRBJ2-7, with D perhaps matching TRBD2 (5 bases). Germline CDR1 SGHKS, CDR2 YYEKEE (reference sequence). Trimming removed 1 base from V and 2 bases from J, with 7 bases in between. This CDR3 contains 13 residues. The CDR3 bases are TGTGCCAGCAGCTTGAGAGGGCCCTACGAGCAGTACTTC. This encodes CASSLRGPYEQYF.

V is TRBV9 and J is TRBJ2-1; TRBD2 agrees at 11 bases. Losses at the gene ends were 1 base for V and 6 bases for J; bases not matched to a gene: 3. The V gene's germline CDR1 is SGDLS and CDR2 YYNGEE. The CDR3 has 15 amino acids. Here the CDR3 DNA reads TGTGCCAGCAGCGTATGGCTAGCGGGAGGCAATGAGCAGTTCTTC. Residues: CASSVWLAGGNEQFF.

V gene TRBV10-2 combines with J gene TRBJ2-1, with a tentative D call TRBD2 (5 bases). Germline V gives CDR1 WSHSY, CDR2 SAAADI. The CDR3 length is 16 residues. The V end was cut by 0 bases, the J end by 0 bases, with 9 bases between. CDR3 region: CASSESSDYSYNEQFF. For the CDR3, the DNA is TGCGCCAGCAGTGAGTCCTCCGACTACTCCTACAATGAGCAGTTCTTC.

CDR3 sequence (DNA): TGTGCCTGGAGTGTAAGCCAAACCCCCGGGCGGACCGGGGAGCTGTTTTTT. Residues: CAWSVSQTPGRTGELFF. The chain employs TRBV30 and TRBJ2-2; D is uncertain. CDR1 GTSNPN and CDR2 SVGIG come from the germline V gene (reference sequence). V was shortened by 0 bases and J by 5 bases, with 19 bases between the two germline ends. The CDR3 has 17 amino acids.

With regard to this clone: This sample includes further DNA sequences coding for the same CDR3. The genes are TRBV9 and TRBJ2-7, with D possibly TRBD1 on 6 matching bases. The CDR3 contains 14 residues. The ends were cut back, 0 bases at V and 2 bases at J, with 9 bases in the middle. Germline V lookup: CDR1 SGDLS, CDR2 YYNGEE. CDR3 protein: CASSVGQGPYEQYF. DNA for the CDR3: TGTGCCAGCAGCGTAGGCCAGGGGCCCTACGAGCAGTACTTC.

The CDR3 DNA reads as TGTGCCAGTAGTTCCCGGACAGTGAACTATGGCTACACCTTC. Its translation is CASSSRTVNYGYTF. The chain has TRBV19 and TRBJ1-2; TRBD1 is a possible D gene (6 bases). Trimming removed 5 bases from V and 2 bases from J, with 12 bases in between. Germline V gene lookup returns CDR1 LNHDA and CDR2 SQIVND (reference sequence). The CDR3 covers 14 residues.

V and J are TRBV4-2 and TRBJ1-2; 10 bases match TRBD1. The CDR3 is 17 residues long. In germline, CDR1 is LGHNA, CDR2 YNFKEQ. V lost 1 base, J lost 8 bases, and 13 bases stayed unmatched. CDR3 nucleotide sequence: TGTGCCAGCAGCCAAGCAGGGGAGGGACAGGGGTATTGGGGCTACACCTTC. This encodes CASSQAGEGQGYWGYTF.

The gene calls are TRBV4-1 and TRBJ2-2, with D tentatively TRBD1 or TRBD2 (5 bases each). This CDR3 has 14 residues. CDR1 and CDR2 (germline): MGHRA, YSYEKL. V dropped 2 bases and J dropped 8 bases, with 12 bases sitting between them. In DNA form, the CDR3 reads TGCGCCAGCAGCCAAACCGGGACGCCGGGGGAGCTGTTTTTT. Translated, it gives CASSQTGTPGELFF.

The chain carries TRBV7-9 and TRBJ2-1, with D tentatively TRBD2 (5 bases). CDR3 length equals 16 residues. The ends were cut back, 5 bases at V and 9 bases at J, with 23 bases in the middle. Germline V gene data show CDR1 as SEHNR and CDR2 as FQNEAQ (reference sequence). The CDR3 sequence: CASSLESGPGLGEQFF. DNA of the CDR3: TGTGCCAGCAGCCTAGAGAGCGGCCCTGGGCTCGGTGAGCAGTTCTTC. The entire variable domain, with the rest obtained from reference TRBV7-9 and TRBJ2-1, is as follows: DTGVSQNPRHKITKRGQNVTFRCDPISEHNRLYWYRQTLGQGPEFLTYFQNEAQLEKSRLLSDRFSAERPKGSFSTLEIQRTEQGDSAMYLCASSLESGPGLGEQFFGPGTRLTVL.

This chain connects TRBV4-1 to TRBJ2-1; D gene unclear. Germline assignment: CDR1 MGHRA and CDR2 YSYEKL. V dropped 4 bases and J dropped 0 bases, with 13 bases sitting between them. The CDR3 has 16 residues. Here the CDR3 DNA reads TGCGCCAGCAGCCCCTCAGAGCTGTCCTCCTACAATGAGCAGTTCTTC. Its translation: CASSPSELSSYNEQFF.

The rearrangement joins TRBV5-4 to TRBJ1-2; TRBD1 matches 10 bases. Germline V gene data show CDR1 as SGHNT and CDR2 as YYREEE (reference sequence). The length of the CDR3 is 14 residues. The ends lost 5 bases at V and 7 bases at J; junction bases unmatched: 8. CDR3 in amino acids: CASRPGTGEVGYTF. CDR3 nucleotides: TGTGCCAGCAGGCCCGGGACAGGGGAAGTTGGCTACACCTTC.

V gene TRBV19 combines with J gene TRBJ2-4; weak D call: TRBD1 (5 bases). There are 17 residues in the CDR3. Germline-derived CDR1 and CDR2 are LNHDA and SQIVND (reference sequence). V gave up 3 bases and J gave up 2 bases, with 17 bases separating them. The CDR3 spells CASSMEKGLITKNIQYF. CDR3 sequence (DNA): TGTGCCAGTAGTATGGAAAAGGGGCTAATCACCAAAAACATTCAGTACTTC.